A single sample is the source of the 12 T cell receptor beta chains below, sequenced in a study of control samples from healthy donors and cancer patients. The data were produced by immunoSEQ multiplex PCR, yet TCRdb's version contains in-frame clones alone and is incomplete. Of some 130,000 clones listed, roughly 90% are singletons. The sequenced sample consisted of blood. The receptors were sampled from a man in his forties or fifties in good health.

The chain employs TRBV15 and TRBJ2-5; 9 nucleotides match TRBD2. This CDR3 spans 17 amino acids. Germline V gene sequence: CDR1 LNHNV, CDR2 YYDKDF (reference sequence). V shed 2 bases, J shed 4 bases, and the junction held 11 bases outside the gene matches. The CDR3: CATSRQAGGLPPETQYF. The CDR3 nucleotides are TGTGCCACCAGCAGACAAGCGGGGGGCCTTCCCCCAGAGACCCAGTACTTC. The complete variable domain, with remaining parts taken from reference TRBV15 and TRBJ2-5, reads DAMVIQNPRYQVTQFGKPVTLSCSQTLNHNVMYWYQQKSSQAPKLLFHYYDKDFNNEADTPDNFQSRRPNTSFCFLDIRSPGLGDTAMYLCATSRQAGGLPPETQYFGPGTRLLVL.

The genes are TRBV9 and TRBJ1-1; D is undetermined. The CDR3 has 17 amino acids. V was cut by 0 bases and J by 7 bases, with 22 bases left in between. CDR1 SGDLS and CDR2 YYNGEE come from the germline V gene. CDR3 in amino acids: CASSVGQRDWVDGEAFF. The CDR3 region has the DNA TGTGCCAGCAGCGTAGGTCAAAGGGATTGGGTCGACGGTGAAGCTTTCTTT.

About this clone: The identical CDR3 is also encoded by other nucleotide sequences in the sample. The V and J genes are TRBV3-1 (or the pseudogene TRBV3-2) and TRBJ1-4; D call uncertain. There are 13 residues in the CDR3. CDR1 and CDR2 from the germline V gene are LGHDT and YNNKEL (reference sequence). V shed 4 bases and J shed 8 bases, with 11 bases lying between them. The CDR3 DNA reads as TGTGCCAGCAGCCGGACCGCCCGGGAAAAACTGTTTTTT. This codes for CASSRTAREKLFF.

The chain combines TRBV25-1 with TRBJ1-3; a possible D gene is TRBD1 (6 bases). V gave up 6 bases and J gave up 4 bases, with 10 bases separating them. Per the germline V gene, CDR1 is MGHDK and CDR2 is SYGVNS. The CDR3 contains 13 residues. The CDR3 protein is CASRFGQGNTIYF. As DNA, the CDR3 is TGTGCCAGCAGATTCGGACAGGGAAACACCATATATTTT.

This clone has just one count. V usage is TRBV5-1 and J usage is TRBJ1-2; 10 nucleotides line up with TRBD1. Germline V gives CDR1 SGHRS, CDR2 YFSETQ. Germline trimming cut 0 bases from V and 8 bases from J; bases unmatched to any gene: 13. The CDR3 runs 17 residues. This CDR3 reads CASSLGDRGPPVEGYTF. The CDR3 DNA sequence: TGCGCCAGCAGCTTGGGCGACAGGGGGCCTCCCGTGGAAGGCTACACCTTC.

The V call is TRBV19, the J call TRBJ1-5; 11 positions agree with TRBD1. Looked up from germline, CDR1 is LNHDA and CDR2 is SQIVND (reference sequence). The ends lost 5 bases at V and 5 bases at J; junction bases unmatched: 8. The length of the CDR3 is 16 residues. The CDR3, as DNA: TGTGCCAGTAGTTTCCGGGACAGGGGGAATTATCAGCCCCAGCATTTT. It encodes CASSFRDRGNYQPQHF.

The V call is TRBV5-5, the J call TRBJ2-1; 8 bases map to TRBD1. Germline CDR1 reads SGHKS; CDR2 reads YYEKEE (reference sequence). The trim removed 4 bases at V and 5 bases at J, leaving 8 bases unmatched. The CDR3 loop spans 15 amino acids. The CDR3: CASSPLDRAHNEQFF. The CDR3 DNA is TGTGCCAGCAGCCCGTTGGACAGGGCCCACAATGAGCAGTTCTTC.

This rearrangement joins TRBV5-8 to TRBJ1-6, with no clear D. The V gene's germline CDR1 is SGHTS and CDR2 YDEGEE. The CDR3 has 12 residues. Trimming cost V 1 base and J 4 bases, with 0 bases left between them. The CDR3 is CASSLYNSPLHF. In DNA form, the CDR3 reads TGTGCCAGCAGCTTGTATAATTCACCCCTCCACTTT.

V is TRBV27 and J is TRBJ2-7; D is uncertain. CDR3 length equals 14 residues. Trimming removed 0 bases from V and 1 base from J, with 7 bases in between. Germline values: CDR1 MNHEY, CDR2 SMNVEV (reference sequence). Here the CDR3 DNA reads TGTGCCAGCAGTTTATCACCTGAGTCCTACGAGCAGTACTTC. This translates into CASSLSPESYEQYF.

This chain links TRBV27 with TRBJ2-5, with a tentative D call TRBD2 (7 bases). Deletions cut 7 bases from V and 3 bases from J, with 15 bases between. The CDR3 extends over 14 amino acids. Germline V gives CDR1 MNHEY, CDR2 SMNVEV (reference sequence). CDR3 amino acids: CASKSAGAKETQYF. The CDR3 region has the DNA TGTGCCAGCAAATCGGCGGGGGCTAAAGAGACCCAGTACTTC.

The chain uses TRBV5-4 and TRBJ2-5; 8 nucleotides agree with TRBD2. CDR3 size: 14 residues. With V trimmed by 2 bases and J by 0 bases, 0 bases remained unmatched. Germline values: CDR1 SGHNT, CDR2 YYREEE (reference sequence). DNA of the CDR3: TGTGCCAGCAGCTTCGGGGGGGACCAAGAGACCCAGTACTTC. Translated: CASSFGGDQETQYF.

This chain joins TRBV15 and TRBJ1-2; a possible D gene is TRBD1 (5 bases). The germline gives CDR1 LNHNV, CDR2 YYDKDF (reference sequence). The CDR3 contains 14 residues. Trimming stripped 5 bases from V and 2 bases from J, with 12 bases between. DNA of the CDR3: TGTGCCACCAGCCCCAATGGGGGGAACTATGGCTACACCTTC. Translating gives CATSPNGGNYGYTF.